Each of the 9 T cell receptor beta chains below was sequenced from the same sample in a study of CD8+ T cells in alopecia areata. Sequencing templates came from extracted RNA that was reverse transcribed into cDNA. The repertoire was sequenced with immunoSEQ multiplex PCR; TCRdb's copy has only in-frame clones and lacks some. The table lists 110,000 or so clones, approximately 38% of them singletons. Sequencing was carried out using CD4+ T cells sorted from blood. These receptors all stem from a human donor with alopecia areata.

This clone has only a few counts. This chain joins TRBV7-2 and TRBJ2-1; D is undetermined. The CDR3 spans 16 residues. The V and J ends lost 5 bases and 2 bases respectively, with 16 bases between them. Per germline, CDR1 SGHTA and CDR2 FQGNSA. The CDR3 nucleotides are TGTGCCAGCAGCCCAGTAATAGTCGCGGCCTACAATGAGCAGTTCTTC. Its protein is CASSPVIVAAYNEQFF. The whole variable domain, filled in from reference TRBV7-2 and TRBJ2-1, reads GAGVSQSPSNKVTEKGKDVELRCDPISGHTALYWYRQSLGQGLEFLIYFQGNSAPDKSGLPSDRFSAERTGGSVSTLTIQRTQQEDSAVYLCASSPVIVAAYNEQFFGPGTRLTVL.

This clone was seen only a few times. V usage is TRBV28 and J usage is TRBJ1-2; D remains unclear. Germline values: CDR1 MDHEN, CDR2 SYDVKM. The CDR3 extends over 14 amino acids. V shed 4 bases and J shed 2 bases, with 11 bases lying between them. The CDR3 here is CASSSPPGNYGYTF. The CDR3 region has the DNA TGTGCCAGCAGTTCCCCCCCGGGCAACTATGGCTACACCTTC.

This clone has only a few counts. V usage is TRBV7-2 and J usage is TRBJ2-1; 8 bases match TRBD2. The V segment lost 3 bases and the J segment 10 bases; nucleotides outside the gene matches: 5. This CDR3 comprises 13 residues. Germline assignment: CDR1 SGHTA and CDR2 FQGNSA. The CDR3 DNA sequence: TGTGCCAGCAGCTTTCATAGCGGGACCGAGCAGTTCTTC. Protein product: CASSFHSGTEQFF. Filled out from reference TRBV7-2 and TRBJ2-1, the complete variable domain reads GAGVSQSPSNKVTEKGKDVELRCDPISGHTALYWYRQSLGQGLEFLIYFQGNSAPDKSGLPSDRFSAERTGGSVSTLTIQRTQQEDSAVYLCASSFHSGTEQFFGPGTRLTVL.

In this sample, this clone turned up a few times. The chain uses TRBV7-9 and TRBJ1-6, with TRBD1 matching over 8 bases. The CDR3 is 14 residues long. V lost 5 bases, J lost 9 bases, and 6 bases stayed unmatched. Germline V CDR1 and CDR2: SEHNR, FQNEAQ (reference sequence). The CDR3: CASSPTGVPSPLHF. CDR3 in DNA: TGTGCCAGCAGCCCGACAGGGGTGCCTTCACCCCTCCACTTT.

This clone was seen more than once but under ten times. This chain joins TRBV29-1 and TRBJ2-2, with a tentative D call TRBD1 (6 bases). The V end lost 7 bases, the J end lost 3 bases, and 15 bases lay between the germline ends. This CDR3 spans 14 amino acids. Germline CDR1 is SQVTM and CDR2 is ANQGSEA. CDR3 nucleotide sequence: TGCAGCGCCCTCCGGGACACATACACCGGGGAGCTGTTTTTT. This translates into CSALRDTYTGELFF.

The chain recombines TRBV4-3 with TRBJ2-3; D may be TRBD2 (6 bases). The germline V gene encodes CDR1 LGHNA and CDR2 YSLEER. The CDR3 is made up of 16 amino acids. Trimming removed 1 base at V and 2 bases at J, with 13 bases between. The CDR3 DNA reads as TGCGCCAGCAGCCAAGCCCCGGGCGGGGCCACAGATACGCAGTATTTT. This encodes CASSQAPGGATDTQYF.

This clone occurred a few times. The chain carries TRBV7-2 and TRBJ2-5, with TRBD2 as a possible D gene (5 bases). Per the germline V gene, CDR1 is SGHTA and CDR2 is FQGNSA. Between the trimmed V and J ends, which lost 9 bases and 1 base, there was a span of 12 bases. The CDR3 loop spans 13 amino acids. This CDR3 reads CASKARGQETQYF. The CDR3 bases are TGTGCCAGTAAAGCCCGGGGCCAAGAGACCCAGTACTTC.

The chain has TRBV29-1 and TRBJ1-1, with no clear D. There are 12 residues in the CDR3. Germline CDR1 reads SQVTM; CDR2 reads ANQGSEA. The CDR3, as DNA: TGCGCGGCGCGGCTTCTGAACACTGAAGCTTTCTTT. Protein: CAARLLNTEAFF. The full variable domain, in which reference TRBV29-1 and TRBJ1-1 provide the parts outside the CDR3, is SAVISQKPSRDICQRGTSLTIQCQVDSQVTMMFWYRQQPGQSLTLIATANQGSEATYESGFVIDKFPISRPNLTFSTLTVSNMSPEDSSIYLCAARLLNTEAFFGQGTRLTVV.

This clone appeared a few times. This chain joins TRBV10-3 and TRBJ2-1; 9 nucleotides align to TRBD1. The CDR3 loop spans 13 amino acids. The V segment lost 6 bases and the J segment 8 bases; nucleotides outside the gene matches: 5. The germline V gene has CDR1 ENHRY and CDR2 SYGVKD. The CDR3, as DNA: TGTGCCATCAGGGGGACAGGGACCCATGAGCAGTTCTTC. It codes for CAIRGTGTHEQFF.